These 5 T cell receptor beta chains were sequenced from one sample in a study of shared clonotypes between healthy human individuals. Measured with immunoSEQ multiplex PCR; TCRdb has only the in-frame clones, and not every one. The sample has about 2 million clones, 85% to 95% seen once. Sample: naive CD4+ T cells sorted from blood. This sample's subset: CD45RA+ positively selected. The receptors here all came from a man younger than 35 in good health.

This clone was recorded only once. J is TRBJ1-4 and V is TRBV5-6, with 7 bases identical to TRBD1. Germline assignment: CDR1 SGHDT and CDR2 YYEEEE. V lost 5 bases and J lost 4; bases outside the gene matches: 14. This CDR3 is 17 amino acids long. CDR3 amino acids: CASRETGSGGDNEKLFF. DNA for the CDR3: TGTGCCAGCAGGGAGACAGGGTCTGGCGGTGATAATGAAAAACTGTTTTTT.

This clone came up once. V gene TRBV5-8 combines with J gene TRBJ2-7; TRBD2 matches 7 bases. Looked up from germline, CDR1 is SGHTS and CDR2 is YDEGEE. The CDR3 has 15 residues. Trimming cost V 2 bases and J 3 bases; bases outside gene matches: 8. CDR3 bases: TGTGCCAGCAGCTTTGCGGCTAGCGGCTACTACGAGCAGTACTTC. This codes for CASSFAASGYYEQYF.

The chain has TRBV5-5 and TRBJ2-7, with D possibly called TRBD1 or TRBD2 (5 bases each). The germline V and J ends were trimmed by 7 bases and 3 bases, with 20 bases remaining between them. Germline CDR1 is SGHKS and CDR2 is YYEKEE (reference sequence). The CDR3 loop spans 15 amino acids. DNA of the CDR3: TGTGCCAGCCTTTTCGGGACCAAATTAAACTACGAGCAGTACTTC. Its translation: CASLFGTKLNYEQYF.

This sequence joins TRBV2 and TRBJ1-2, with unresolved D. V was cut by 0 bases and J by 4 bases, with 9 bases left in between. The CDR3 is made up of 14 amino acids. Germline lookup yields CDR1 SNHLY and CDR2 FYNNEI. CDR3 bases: TGTGCCAGCAGTGAAGCGCTTTCTGCCTATGGCTACACCTTC. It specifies CASSEALSAYGYTF.

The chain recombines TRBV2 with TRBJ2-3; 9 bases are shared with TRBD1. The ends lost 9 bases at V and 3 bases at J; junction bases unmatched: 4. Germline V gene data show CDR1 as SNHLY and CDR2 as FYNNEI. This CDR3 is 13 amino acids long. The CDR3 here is CARGTGKTDTQYF. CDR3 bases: TGTGCCAGAGGGACAGGGAAAACAGATACGCAGTATTTT.